The 14 T cell receptor beta chains given below trace back to one sample, sequenced in a study of Graves' ophthalmopathy and Graves' hyperthyroidism. Amplification from RNA transcripts yielded the TCR beta CDR3 regions. First-round RT-PCR used HTBI primers; second-round multiplex PCR followed. From the multiplex PCR reads, TCRdb called clonotypes with MiXCR, one entry per CDR3 protein. The repertoire holds 900,000 to 1,200,000 distinct CDR3 sequences, 36% seen once, with approximately 10% in the top ten. Sequencing input: peripheral blood or thyroid tissue (not recorded which). These receptor sequences come from an adult man with Graves' hyperthyroidism.

The chain recombines TRBV19 with TRBJ1-5; 7 nucleotides line up with TRBD1. Germline loops: CDR1 LNHDA, CDR2 SQIVND (reference sequence). V was pared by 5 bases and J by 13 bases, with 5 bases of the junction left unmatched. This CDR3 comprises 11 residues. Here the CDR3 reads CASSYGTDQHF. DNA for the CDR3: TGTGCCAGTAGTTATGGGACAGATCAGCATTTT.

The sample holds many counts of this clonotype. The rearrangement uses TRBV29-1 and TRBJ1-4, with D unclear. The CDR3 is made up of 14 amino acids. The germline V gene encodes CDR1 SQVTM and CDR2 ANQGSEA. V was trimmed by 0 bases and J by 7 bases, leaving 12 bases between them. The CDR3 reads CSVEEGSEAEKLFF. In nucleotides, the CDR3 is TGCAGCGTTGAAGAGGGCAGCGAAGCTGAAAAACTGTTTTTT.

Many counts were recorded for this clonotype. The chain joins TRBV11-2 to TRBJ2-7, with TRBD2 matching 11 bases. The CDR3 totals 15 residues. The germline gives CDR1 SGHAT, CDR2 FQNNGV. Unmatched junction bases numbered 7, after V lost 5 bases and J lost 4 bases. The CDR3 protein is CASSRAGTSGYEQYF. Written as DNA, the CDR3 is TGTGCCAGCAGCCGCGCGGGGACTAGCGGTTACGAGCAGTACTTC.

V gene TRBV7-2 combines with J gene TRBJ1-1, with D possibly being TRBD1 (6 bases). This CDR3 contains 12 residues. V was trimmed by 4 bases and J by 11 bases, leaving 14 bases between them. From germline, CDR1 is SGHTA and CDR2 FQGNSA. The CDR3, as DNA: TGTGCCAGCAGCTATACAGGGAACAAGGCTTTCTTT. Protein sequence: CASSYTGNKAFF.

This clonotype was counted ten times or more. This chain joins TRBV20-1 and TRBJ2-7; D perhaps matches TRBD2 (5 bases). V was clipped by 5 bases and J by 3 bases, with 14 bases between them. The CDR3 loop spans 13 amino acids. Germline V gene lookup returns CDR1 DFQATT and CDR2 SNEGSKA (reference sequence). CDR3 residues: CSAGDYRNYEQYF. The CDR3 DNA is TGCAGTGCTGGCGACTACCGCAACTACGAGCAGTACTTC.

V is TRBV29-1 and J is TRBJ2-5, with 12 bases fitting TRBD2. After removal of 5 bases from V and 5 bases from J, the junction contained 6 bases not matched to a gene. This CDR3 comprises 14 residues. Germline-derived CDR1 and CDR2 are SQVTM and ANQGSEA. Here the CDR3 DNA reads TGCAGCGTTTTTGCGACTAGCGGGGGTGAGACCCAGTACTTC. Its protein product is CSVFATSGGETQYF. Complete variable domain (other parts from reference TRBV29-1 and TRBJ2-5): SAVISQKPSRDICQRGTSLTIQCQVDSQVTMMFWYRQQPGQSLTLIATANQGSEATYESGFVIDKFPISRPNLTFSTLTVSNMSPEDSSIYLCSVFATSGGETQYFGPGTRLLVL.

The CDR3 here is CASSPIYRTEQETQYF. CDR3 bases: TGCGCCAGCAGCCCGATATATAGGACAGAGCAAGAGACCCAGTACTTC. The chain employs TRBV5-1 and TRBJ2-5, with a weak D call TRBD1 (6 bases). The CDR3 has 16 amino acids. V was pared by 4 bases and J by 2 bases, with 18 bases between. The germline gives CDR1 SGHRS, CDR2 YFSETQ.

This CDR3 is CASTIKGGFSGNTIYF. The CDR3 DNA sequence: TGTGCCAGCACTATCAAAGGGGGATTCTCTGGAAACACCATATATTTT. The chain uses TRBV5-4 and TRBJ1-3; D may be TRBD1 (6 bases). Germline values: CDR1 SGHNT, CDR2 YYREEE (reference sequence). The CDR3 is 16 residues long. V was shortened by 6 bases and J by 0 bases, with 16 bases between the two germline ends. The entire variable domain, with the rest obtained from reference TRBV5-4 and TRBJ1-3, is as follows: ETGVTQSPTHLIKTRGQQVTLRCSSQSGHNTVSWYQQALGQGPQFIFQYYREEENGRGNFPPRFSGLQFPNYSSELNVNALELDDSALYLCASTIKGGFSGNTIYFGEGSWLTVV.

The chain combines TRBV12-3 or TRBV12-4 with TRBJ1-1; maybe TRBD1 (5 bases). V dropped 7 bases and J dropped 11 bases, with 20 bases sitting between them. The CDR3 length is 13 residues. CDR3 sequence (DNA): TGTGCCAGCATCTCCCCAGTTGGGGCCCACGCTTTCTTT. It translates to CASISPVGAHAFF.

The chain has TRBV6-6 and TRBJ2-2; a possible D gene is TRBD2 (6 bases). The CDR3 has 11 amino acids. Trimming took 2 bases from V and 12 from J, leaving 7 bases between them. Germline V lookup: CDR1 MNHNY, CDR2 SVGAGI (reference sequence). CDR3 in DNA: TGTGCCAGCAGTTACGGAGGGCAGCTGTTTTTT. Translating it yields CASSYGGQLFF.

Comment on this clonotype: No conserved phenylalanine or tryptophan ends this CDR3, so it is likely a read error. Because the CDR3's place on the DNA is in doubt, the DNA is left out and the CDR3 is given as listed by TCRdb. This rearrangement joins TRBV2 to TRBJ1-6. CDR1 and CDR2 (germline): SNHLY, FYNNEI. Counting both end residues, the CDR3 totals 8 amino acids. This CDR3 reads CASTDDTR.

A word on this clonotype: A read error may be the cause here, since a much bigger clone is one base away. A read error is likely, as this CDR3 ends without the conserved phenylalanine or tryptophan. This chain connects TRBV4-3 to TRBJ2-5, with 7 bases identical to TRBD2. With 3 bases clipped from V and 5 bases from J, the junction kept 6 bases outside the gene matches. The CDR3 sequence is 14 residues long. The V gene's germline CDR1 is LGHNA and CDR2 YSLEER. As DNA, the CDR3 is TGCGCCAGCAGCCAGGGGGGGTTGTGGGAGACCCAGTACCTC. Translating it yields CASSQGGLWETQYL.

Of note for this clonotype: This sequence may be a read error, since a much larger clone differs from it by one base. DNA for the CDR3: TGTGCCAGCGGCCCACTTGGAGATCAGCCCCAGCATTTT. Amino acid sequence: CASGPLGDQPQHF. The V call is TRBV5-8, the J call TRBJ1-5; D unclear. V was pared by 7 bases and J by 5 bases, with 13 bases between. Germline V lookup: CDR1 SGHTS, CDR2 YDEGEE. This CDR3 has 13 amino acids.

V usage is TRBV13 and J usage is TRBJ1-1; the match to TRBD1 covers 7 bases. The germline V gene has CDR1 PRHDT and CDR2 FYEKMQ (reference sequence). J lost 5 bases, V lost 5 bases, and 14 bases had no gene match. The length of the CDR3 is 16 residues. Here the CDR3 reads CASSTGARGRPTEAFF. The CDR3 nucleotides are TGTGCCAGCAGCACAGGGGCCAGGGGTCGGCCGACTGAAGCTTTCTTT.